This is a list of T cell receptor beta chains from one sample in a study of lymphopenia after photon versus proton radiotherapy. Sequencing used immunoSEQ multiplex PCR; TCRdb keeps in-frame clones, though not all of them. This table has about 39,000 clones, around nine tenths appearing once. Source: peripheral blood, taken from a patient treated with photon-based radiotherapy. The receptors shown here come from a man aged 60 to 75 with cholangiocarcinoma. Both conserved end residues are part of each CDR3. Each record gives: V gene, D gene, clone size, J gene, CDR3 protein, CDR3 DNA. D genes are given only for firm matches. Clone size is given for some rows only: seen once, a few or many times, or a class if the clone is expanded.

>TRBV11-3|.|.|TRBJ1-6
CASSPRTASSYNSPLHF
TGTGCCAGCAGCCCCCGAACGGCGAGCTCCTATAATTCACCCCTCCACTTT
>TRBV29-1|TRBD2|.|TRBJ2-1
CSVALAGGSYNEQFF
TGCAGCGTTGCCCTGGCGGGAGGCTCCTACAATGAGCAGTTCTTC
>TRBV5-5|.|.|TRBJ2-6
CASSLELSGANVLTF
TGTGCCAGCAGCTTGGAGCTCTCTGGGGCCAACGTCCTGACTTTC
>TRBV5-1|TRBD1|.|TRBJ1-3
CASSLGDRALISGNTIYF
TGCGCCAGCAGCTTGGGTGACAGGGCGCTGATCTCTGGAAACACCATATATTTT
>TRBV11-3|.|.|TRBJ2-2
CASSRRGADTGELFF
TGTGCCAGCAGCCGTCGGGGGGCGGACACCGGGGAGCTGTTTTTT
>TRBV25-1|.|once|TRBJ1-1
CASSEAQGYLEAFF
TGTGCCAGCAGTGAAGCTCAGGGGTACTTGGAAGCTTTCTTT
>TRBV5-1|.|few|TRBJ2-7
CASSLPLPSGEQYF
TGCGCCAGCAGCTTACCGCTCCCTTCGGGTGAGCAGTACTTC
>TRBV5-1|.|.|TRBJ2-7
CASSLRVGGSYEQYF
TGCGCCAGCAGCTTGAGAGTAGGAGGCTCCTACGAGCAGTACTTC
>TRBV5-1|.|.|TRBJ2-5
CASSMGPSGETQYF
TGCGCCAGCAGCATGGGACCGTCTGGGGAGACCCAGTACTTC
>TRBV11-3|.|.|TRBJ2-3
CASSGQGTQYF
TGTGCCAGCAGCGGCCAGGGTACGCAGTATTTT
>TRBV28|.|.|TRBJ1-1
CASPRGASNTEAFF
TGTGCCAGTCCTAGGGGGGCCTCGAACACTGAAGCTTTCTTT